This T cell receptor beta chain was recorded in a study of blood T cell repertoires in COVID-19. At the level of the study: COVID-19 samples, acute and convalescent, were from the United States, Italy and Spain.

Per germline, CDR1 LGHDT and CDR2 YNNKEL (reference sequence). Between the trimmed V and J ends, which lost 7 bases and 7 bases, there was a span of 17 bases. CDR3 length: 13 amino acids. In the original analysis: For nucleated cells, counts were estimated from reference gene primer amplification. Sequencing was performed with immunoSEQ multiplex PCR; in TCRdb, only in-frame clones are kept and a portion is missing. V, J and clone size reflect that table, while D and trimming were determined from the DNA. The table lists around 200,000 clones, roughly nine tenths of them singletons, with 9.5% to 13% in the top ten.

Sequenced sample: peripheral blood. This clonotype was obtained from an older woman with COVID-19, enrolled during active disease. The chain employs TRBV3-1 (or the pseudogene TRBV3-2) and TRBJ2-7, with D possibly being TRBD1 (5 bases). CDR3 sequence: CASTVAGPGEQYF. CDR3 nucleotide sequence: TGTGCCAGCACGGTGGCAGGGCCTGGGGAGCAGTACTTC.